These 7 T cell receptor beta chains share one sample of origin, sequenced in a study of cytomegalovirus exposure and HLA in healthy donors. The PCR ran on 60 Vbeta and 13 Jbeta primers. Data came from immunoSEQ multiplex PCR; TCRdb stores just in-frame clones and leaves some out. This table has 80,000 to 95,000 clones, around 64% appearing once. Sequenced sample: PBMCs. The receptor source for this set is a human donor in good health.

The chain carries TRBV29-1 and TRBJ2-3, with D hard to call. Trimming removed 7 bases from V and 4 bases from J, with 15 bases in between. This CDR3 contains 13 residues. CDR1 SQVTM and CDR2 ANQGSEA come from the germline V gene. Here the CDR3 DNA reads TGCAGCGCCCAAGCCTATCAAGCAGATACGCAGTATTTT. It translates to CSAQAYQADTQYF.

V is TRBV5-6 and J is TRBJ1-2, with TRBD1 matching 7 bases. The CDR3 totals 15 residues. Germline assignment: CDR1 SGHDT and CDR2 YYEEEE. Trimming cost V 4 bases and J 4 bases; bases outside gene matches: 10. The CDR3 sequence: CASSARDSLPYGYTF. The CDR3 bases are TGTGCCAGCAGCGCCCGGGACAGCCTTCCCTATGGCTACACCTTC. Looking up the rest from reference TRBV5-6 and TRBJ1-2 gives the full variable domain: DAGVTQSPTHLIKTRGQQVTLRCSPKSGHDTVSWYQQALGQGPQFIFQYYEEEERQRGNFPDRFSGHQFPNYSSELNVNALLLGDSALYLCASSARDSLPYGYTFGSGTRLTVV.

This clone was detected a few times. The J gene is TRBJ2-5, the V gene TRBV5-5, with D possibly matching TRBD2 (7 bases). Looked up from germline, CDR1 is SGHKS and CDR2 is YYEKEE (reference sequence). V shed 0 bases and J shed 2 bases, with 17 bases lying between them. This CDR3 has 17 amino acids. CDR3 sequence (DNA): TGTGCCAGCAGCTTGGGATTTGGCAGGGGAGGGCAAGAGACCCAGTACTTC. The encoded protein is CASSLGFGRGGQETQYF.

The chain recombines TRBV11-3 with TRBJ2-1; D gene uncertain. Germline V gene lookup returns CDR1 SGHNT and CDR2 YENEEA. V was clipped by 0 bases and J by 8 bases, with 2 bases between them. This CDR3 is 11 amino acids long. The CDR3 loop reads CASSLDYEQFF. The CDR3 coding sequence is TGTGCCAGCAGCTTAGACTATGAGCAGTTCTTC.

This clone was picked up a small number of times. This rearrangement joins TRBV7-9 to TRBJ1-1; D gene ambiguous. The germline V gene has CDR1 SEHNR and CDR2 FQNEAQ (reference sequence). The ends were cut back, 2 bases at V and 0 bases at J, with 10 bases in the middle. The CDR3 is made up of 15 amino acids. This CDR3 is CASSLKAGLNTEAFF. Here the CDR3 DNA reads TGTGCCAGCAGCTTAAAGGCAGGCCTGAACACTGAAGCTTTCTTT.

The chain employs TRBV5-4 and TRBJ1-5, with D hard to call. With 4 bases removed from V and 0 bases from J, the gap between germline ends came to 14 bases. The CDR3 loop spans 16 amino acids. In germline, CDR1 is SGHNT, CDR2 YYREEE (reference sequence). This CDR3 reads CASSLHSGPSNQPQHF. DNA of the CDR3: TGTGCCAGCAGCCTCCATTCGGGTCCTAGCAATCAGCCCCAGCATTTT.

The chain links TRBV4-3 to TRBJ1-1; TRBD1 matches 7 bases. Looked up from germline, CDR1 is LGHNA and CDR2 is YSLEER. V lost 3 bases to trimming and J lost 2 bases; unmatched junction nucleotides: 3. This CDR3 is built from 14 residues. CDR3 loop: CASSQNRGNTEAFF. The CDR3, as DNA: TGCGCCAGCAGCCAGAACAGGGGAAACACTGAAGCTTTCTTT.